The sequence of this T cell receptor beta chain was determined in a study of T-cell reconstitution after alpha-beta-depleted transplantation in children. This clonotype was recorded at least ten times. Unique molecular identifiers were used to barcode this TCRbeta library. Via MiXCR, TCRdb re-called the PCR reads, giving one row per CDR3 protein. This sample has about 510,000 distinct CDR3 sequences, with about an eighth found just once. V was pared by 0 bases and J by 0 bases, with 3 bases of the junction left unmatched. This CDR3 contains 17 residues. J is TRBJ1-5 and V is TRBV12-3 or TRBV12-4; 9 bases match TRBD1. This TCR was recovered from a female patient between 2 and 15 years old who had a stem cell transplant for aplastic anemia, so the T cells may come from the graft donor. Sequencing used PBMCs, mostly from graft donor cells, obtained 180 days after TCRalphabeta/CD19-depleted stem cell transplant. The CDR3 bases are TGTGCCAGCAGTTTAGCCAACAGGGGGCTTAGCAATCAGCCCCAGCATTTT. Protein: CASSLANRGLSNQPQHF.